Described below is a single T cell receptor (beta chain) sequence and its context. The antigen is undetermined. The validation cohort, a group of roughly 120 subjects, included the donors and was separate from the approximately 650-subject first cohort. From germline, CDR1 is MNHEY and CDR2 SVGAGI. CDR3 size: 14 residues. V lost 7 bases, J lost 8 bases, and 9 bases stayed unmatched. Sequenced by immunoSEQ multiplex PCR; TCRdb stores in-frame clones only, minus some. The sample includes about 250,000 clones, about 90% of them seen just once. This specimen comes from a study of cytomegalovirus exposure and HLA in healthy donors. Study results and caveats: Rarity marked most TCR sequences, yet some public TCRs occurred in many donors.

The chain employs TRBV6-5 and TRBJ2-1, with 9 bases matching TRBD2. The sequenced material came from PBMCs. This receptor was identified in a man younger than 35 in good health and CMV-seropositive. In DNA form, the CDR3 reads TGTGCCAGCAACGGCGGGAGGGGTGACCATGAGCAGTTCTTC. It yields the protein CASNGGRGDHEQFF.